Each of the 2 T cell receptor beta chains below was sequenced from the same sample in a study of T cells in Graves' hyperthyroidism and ophthalmopathy. Authors of the study amplified TCR beta CDR3 regions from RNA transcripts. The HTBI primer set was used in a first-round RT-PCR of the TCR CDR3. TCRdb reprocessed the multiplex PCR reads via MiXCR and lists one record per CDR3 protein. The repertoire holds about 710,000 distinct CDR3 sequences, with over 15% as singletons. The sequenced sample consisted of blood. The origin of the receptors is a man aged 18 to 29 with Graves' hyperthyroidism.

The sample holds a few counts of this clonotype. The V gene is TRBV7-9, the J gene TRBJ2-7; possibly TRBD2 for D (7 bases). CDR1 is SEHNR and CDR2 is FQNEAQ in the germline V gene (reference sequence). The CDR3 totals 15 residues. Between the trimmed V and J ends, which lost 5 bases and 7 bases, there was a span of 21 bases. CDR3 region: CASSAWLSRGGEQYF. CDR3 bases: TGTGCCAGCAGCGCCTGGCTGAGCAGGGGAGGGGAGCAGTACTTC.

This clonotype showed up many times. This chain joins TRBV27 and TRBJ2-2, with TRBD1 as a possible D gene (5 bases). CDR1 and CDR2 from the germline V gene are MNHEY and SMNVEV (reference sequence). V lost 5 bases and J 3 bases, leaving 10 bases between the germline ends. The CDR3 length is 14 residues. This CDR3 reads CASSPRQYTGELFF. CDR3 bases: TGTGCCAGCAGTCCGCGACAGTACACCGGGGAGCTGTTTTTT.